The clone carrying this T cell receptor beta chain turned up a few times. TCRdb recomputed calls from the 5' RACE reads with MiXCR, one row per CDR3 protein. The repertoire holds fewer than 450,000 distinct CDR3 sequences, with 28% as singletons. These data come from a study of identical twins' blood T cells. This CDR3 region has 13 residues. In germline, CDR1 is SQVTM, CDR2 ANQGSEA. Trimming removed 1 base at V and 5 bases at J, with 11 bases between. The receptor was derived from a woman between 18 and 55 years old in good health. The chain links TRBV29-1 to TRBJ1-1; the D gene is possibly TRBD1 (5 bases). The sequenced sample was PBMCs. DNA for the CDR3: TGCAGCGTTGAAGGATGGGGGTCAACTGAAGCTTTCTTT. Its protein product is CSVEGWGSTEAFF.